Below are 2 T cell receptor beta chains sequenced from a single sample in a study of T cells in Graves' hyperthyroidism and ophthalmopathy. TCR beta CDR3 sequences were amplified from RNA transcripts. Primed by the HTBI set, a first-round RT-PCR was run on the TCR CDR3. TCRdb reanalysed the multiplex PCR reads using MiXCR and keeps one entry per CDR3 protein. The sample holds hundreds of thousands of distinct CDR3 sequences, 16% seen once. Sequenced sample: blood. The receptors come from a woman aged 18-29 years with Graves' hyperthyroidism.

The chain couples TRBV9 to TRBJ2-5, with D possibly being TRBD2 (6 bases). Germline assignment: CDR1 SGDLS and CDR2 YYNGEE. CDR3 length: 14 residues. V shed 0 bases and J shed 5 bases, with 11 bases lying between them. The CDR3: CASSVAGGVETQYF. In nucleotides, the CDR3 is TGTGCCAGCAGCGTAGCAGGAGGGGTGGAGACCCAGTACTTC. The full variable domain, completed using reference TRBV9 and TRBJ2-5, is DSGVTQTPKHLITATGQRVTLRCSPRSGDLSVYWYQQSLDQGLQFLIQYYNGEERAKGNILERFSAQQFPDLHSELNLSSLELGDSALYFCASSVAGGVETQYFGPGTRLLVL.

This clonotype has a count of ten or more. J is TRBJ2-3 and V is TRBV7-9, with 7 bases lining up with TRBD1. Germline CDR1 reads SEHNR; CDR2 reads FQNEAQ (reference sequence). The CDR3 has 15 amino acids. The trim removed 4 bases at V and 3 bases at J, leaving 7 bases unmatched. The CDR3 bases are TGTGCCAGCAGCTCTCAGGGGGAGTGGACAGATACGCAGTATTTT. Its protein product is CASSSQGEWTDTQYF.